Sequencing of this TCR beta chain was carried out in a study of shared clonotypes between healthy human individuals. The naive CD8 subset, CD45RO-negative cells positively selected for CCR7, excluded terminally differentiated effector memory CD45RA+ cells. Assay: immunoSEQ multiplex PCR; the TCRdb copy retains only in-frame clones and omits some. Seen here are roughly 2.1 million clones, just over 90% observed once, and the top ten hold under 2%. Sequenced material: naive CD8+ T cells from PBMCs. The clonotype originates from a man between 18 and 35 years old in good health. Some clones in this sample may be carry-over from other donors' samples.

The CDR3 DNA follows: TGTGCCAGCAGCCCCGGGACTATCGAGCAGTACTTC. Residues: CASSPGTIEQYF. The chain is built from TRBV5-4 and TRBJ2-7; 7 positions match TRBD2. CDR1 SGHNT and CDR2 YYREEE come from the germline V gene (reference sequence). This CDR3 is built from 12 residues. V was pared by 4 bases and J by 6 bases, with 4 bases of the junction left unmatched.